Listed below are T cell receptor beta chains from one sample, sequenced in a study of blood T cell repertoires in COVID-19. Measured with immunoSEQ multiplex PCR; TCRdb has only the in-frame clones, and not every one. The table records roughly 64,000 clones, 80% to 90% of them present only once. Sequencing input: peripheral blood. Source of these receptors: a man between 50 and 59 years old with active COVID-19. Each CDR3 is given with its conserved first and last residue. A D gene is named only where the DNA matches it firmly. Clone size is not always given. Where it is, it says once, few, many or a class for expanded clones.

CDR3 DNA: TGTGCCAGCAGCGCATCCCCGGGACAGGGTACTGAAGCTTTCTTT
CDR3 protein: CASSASPGQGTEAFF
D gene: TRBD1
J gene: TRBJ1-1
V gene: TRBV4-2
clone size: -

CDR3 DNA: TGTGCCAGCAGCCGGGACAGGGCGAATGGCTACACCTTC
CDR3 protein: CASSRDRANGYTF
D gene: TRBD1
J gene: TRBJ1-2
V gene: TRBV6-4
clone size: -

CDR3 DNA: TGTGCCTGGAGTGTTGGGTCGACAGCCGAGCAGTACTTC
CDR3 protein: CAWSVGSTAEQYF
D gene: -
J gene: TRBJ2-7
V gene: TRBV30
clone size: -

CDR3 DNA: TGTGCCAGCAGCTTAGCCCGGGGACAAGAGACCCAGTACTTC
CDR3 protein: CASSLARGQETQYF
D gene: -
J gene: TRBJ2-5
V gene: TRBV7-2
clone size: -

CDR3 DNA: TGTGCCAGCAGCACGGAGGACAGGAAAAGGGGCTACACCTTC
CDR3 protein: CASSTEDRKRGYTF
D gene: TRBD1
J gene: TRBJ1-2
V gene: TRBV5-4
clone size: few

CDR3 DNA: TGTGCCAGCAGCTTAGGGGGGACTAGCGGGAGGGTCGGTGAGCAGTTCTTC
CDR3 protein: CASSLGGTSGRVGEQFF
D gene: TRBD2
J gene: TRBJ2-1
V gene: TRBV7-2
clone size: -

CDR3 DNA: TGTGCCAGCAGGGGGGCAGTCAGCGGGAGAAATGAGCAGTTCTTC
CDR3 protein: CASRGAVSGRNEQFF
D gene: TRBD2
J gene: TRBJ2-1
V gene: TRBV6-5
clone size: -

CDR3 DNA: TGTGCTAGTGGTAACGGGAGGGGCACTGAAGCTTTCTTT
CDR3 protein: CASGNGRGTEAFF
D gene: -
J gene: TRBJ1-1
V gene: TRBV12-5
clone size: -

CDR3 DNA: TGTGCCAGCAGCCAAGATTTAAACAATGAGCAGTTCTTC
CDR3 protein: CASSQDLNNEQFF
D gene: -
J gene: TRBJ2-1
V gene: TRBV14
clone size: once

CDR3 DNA: TGTGCCAGCAGCGTAGACGGAGATACGCAGTATTTT
CDR3 protein: CASSVDGDTQYF
D gene: -
J gene: TRBJ2-3
V gene: TRBV9
clone size: -

CDR3 DNA: TGTGCCACCAGTGATTTAGGCCCGACCCCGAGGCGCTCCTACGAGCAGTACTTC
CDR3 protein: CATSDLGPTPRRSYEQYF
D gene: -
J gene: TRBJ2-7
V gene: TRBV24-1
clone size: -

CDR3 DNA: TGTGCCAGCATCCTACAGGGGGCGGGTAATCAGCCCCAGCATTTT
CDR3 protein: CASILQGAGNQPQHF
D gene: TRBD1
J gene: TRBJ1-5
V gene: TRBV7-3
clone size: few

CDR3 DNA: TGCGCCAGCAGGGCCAGCGTGAACGCAGATACGCAGTATTTT
CDR3 protein: CASRASVNADTQYF
D gene: -
J gene: TRBJ2-3
V gene: TRBV10-2
clone size: -

CDR3 DNA: TGTGCCAGCTCACCCGACGCGTTGGAGTCACCCCTCCACTTT
CDR3 protein: CASSPDALESPLHF
D gene: -
J gene: TRBJ1-6
V gene: TRBV18
clone size: -

CDR3 DNA: TGCGCCAGCAGCTTACAGGGGGGGACTAATGAAAAACTGTTTTTT
CDR3 protein: CASSLQGGTNEKLFF
D gene: TRBD1
J gene: TRBJ1-4
V gene: TRBV5-1
clone size: -